The sample holds a few counts of the clone carrying this T cell receptor beta chain. Its antigen is currently unknown. This sample is drawn from a study of T-cell reconstitution after alpha-beta-depleted transplantation in children. Preparation of the TCRbeta library used unique molecular identifiers. TCRdb re-called the PCR reads with MiXCR, one entry per CDR3 protein. Of over 450,000 distinct CDR3 sequences in the sample, more than 9% were seen once. Study observations and caveats: Alpha-beta T cells about two months after transplant reportedly derived from several hundred expanded graft clones. Hyperexpanded clones declined; after one year, newly produced T cells mostly supplied diversity. Recipient T cells and thymic progenitors that survived gave rise to the high TCRbeta diversity observed at day 60 in some patients.

Trimming removed 1 base from V and 2 bases from J, with 12 bases in between. Germline V gene sequence: CDR1 LGHNA, CDR2 YSLEER. The CDR3 is 15 amino acids. The TCR comes from a child aged 2 to 9 with inherited bone marrow failure, due to receive a stem cell transplant. Sequenced here: PBMCs, sampled before TCRalphabeta/CD19-depleted stem cell transplant. This chain joins TRBV4-3 and TRBJ2-7; D gene uncertain. CDR3 bases: TGCGCCAGCAGCCAAGTGGCGTCCCTAACCTACGAGCAGTACTTC. Protein: CASSQVASLTYEQYF.